The sequence of this T cell receptor (beta chain) was determined in a study of metastatic and nonmetastatic thyroid tumors. Study background: Repertoires of blood and of tissue (tumor or nodule) from malignant and benign thyroid patients were compared.

Notes on the study in general: Within blood and tumor, benign nodules reportedly had significantly lower TCR beta diversity than malignant thyroid tumors did.

Thyroid surgery had not been preceded by any treatment in any patient. This clone was seen repeatedly, ten times or more. The antigen is not known. The CDR3 covers 15 residues. V lost 1 base and J 4 bases, leaving 14 bases between the germline ends. CDR1 is SGHRS and CDR2 is YFSETQ in the germline V gene. In the authors' methods: For papillary thyroid cancer, a distant-metastasis classifier was constructed from CDR3 differences observed across clinicopathological groups. TCRdb reprocessed the PCR reads using MiXCR. Clone size and V and J calls follow TCRdb, not the original study. The data contain some 69,000 clones, more than 13% of them seen just once; the ten biggest clones take up under 8%.

The sample comprised blood. The sequence derives from a male donor with papillary thyroid cancer or a benign thyroid nodule (not recorded which). Some clones in this sample may be carry-over from other donors' samples. The chain has TRBV5-1 and TRBJ1-1; D is possibly TRBD1 (6 bases). The CDR3, as DNA: TGCGCCAGCAGCTTGAGAAGCCAGGGGCTCACTGAAGCTTTCTTT. Translating gives CASSLRSQGLTEAFF.